Sequencing of this TCR beta chain was carried out in a study of patients and donors after allogeneic stem cell transplantation. A single record per CDR3 protein comes from TCRdb applying MiXCR to the RT-PCR reads. Of 150,000 to 200,000 distinct CDR3 sequences listed, around 28% were seen once; the top ten hold about 3.3%. Germline V lookup: CDR1 LGHNA, CDR2 YSLEER. V gave up 1 base and J gave up 5 bases; unmatched junction bases: 7. The length of the CDR3 is 16 residues. The sample taken for sequencing was blood, either unsorted or a sorted T cell fraction (not recorded which). The origin of this receptor is a human donor who was either an allogeneic HSCT recipient or a stem cell or donor lymphocyte infusion donor (not recorded which). It is not recorded whose cells these are; they may come from a transplant donor. The V and J genes are TRBV4-3 and TRBJ1-5, with TRBD1 identical over 8 bases. CDR3 coding DNA: TGCGCCAGCAGCCAAGCCGAGTCGACAGGGGATCAGCCCCAGCATTTT. It encodes CASSQAESTGDQPQHF.